Listed here are 21 T cell receptor beta chains from one sample, sequenced in a study of cytomegalovirus exposure and HLA in healthy donors. The PCR employed 60 Vbeta primers together with 13 Jbeta primers. Libraries were prepared by immunoSEQ multiplex PCR; TCRdb keeps only in-frame clonotypes and omits some of them. The sample shows roughly 190,000 clones, 9.5% to 15% of them seen only once. The sequenced material came from PBMCs. The receptors were sampled from a man between 45 and 60 years old in good health and CMV-seropositive.

In this sample, this clone turned up a few times. The V and J genes are TRBV4-3 and TRBJ2-7; D not resolved. The V gene lost 0 bases and the J gene lost 1 base, with 10 bases spanning the gap. CDR3 length equals 15 residues. Germline CDR1 and CDR2: LGHNA and YSLEER. DNA for the CDR3: TGCGCCAGCAGCCAAGATTCGCACTCGTCCTACGAGCAGTACTTC. Residues: CASSQDSHSSYEQYF.

There are a few counts of this clone. This CDR3 is CASSRTSGPFRGDTQYF. The CDR3 DNA sequence: TGCGCCAGCAGCAGGACTAGCGGCCCTTTTCGGGGAGATACGCAGTATTTT. The chain links TRBV5-1 to TRBJ2-3; 10 bases are shared with TRBD2. The CDR3 covers 17 residues. The junction had 13 bases not matched to a gene; V was cut back by 4 bases and J by 5 bases. Germline CDR1 and CDR2: SGHRS and YFSETQ.

The DNA of the CDR3 is TGCGCCAGCAGCGCGGGGGTCCCGAACACCGGGGAGCTGTTTTTT. It encodes CASSAGVPNTGELFF. The chain is built from TRBV10-1 and TRBJ2-2, with 7 positions matching TRBD2. The germline CDR1 and CDR2 sequences are WNHNN and SYGVQD (reference sequence). The length of the CDR3 is 15 residues. Trimming removed 6 bases from V and 0 bases from J; junction bases left unmatched: 4.

The chain carries TRBV6-6 and TRBJ2-2; perhaps TRBD1 as D (5 bases). The CDR3 is 14 residues long. V lost 8 bases and J lost 1, with 11 bases in between. From germline, CDR1 is MNHNY and CDR2 SVGAGI (reference sequence). The CDR3 sequence is CASAGTGNTGELFF. The CDR3 region has the DNA TGTGCCAGCGCCGGAACAGGGAACACCGGGGAGCTGTTTTTT.

The sample holds a few counts of this clone. The chain is built from TRBV29-1 and TRBJ2-1; 9 nucleotides line up with TRBD1. This CDR3 is built from 13 residues. Germline V gene lookup returns CDR1 SQVTM and CDR2 ANQGSEA. The V segment lost 6 bases and the J segment 7 bases; nucleotides outside the gene matches: 7. CDR3: CSVVDRGGNEQFF. The CDR3 nucleotides are TGCAGCGTCGTGGACAGGGGAGGGAATGAGCAGTTCTTC.

The V call is TRBV11-3, the J call TRBJ2-7, with TRBD1 as a possible D gene (6 bases). CDR3 length: 13 amino acids. CDR1 and CDR2 from the germline V gene are SGHNT and YENEEA. The V end was cut by 5 bases, the J end by 6 bases, with 14 bases between. The CDR3 nucleotides read TGTGCCAGCAGCACCCGACAGGTAGGCGAGCAGTACTTC. As protein: CASSTRQVGEQYF.

The gene calls are TRBV9 and TRBJ2-7; the D gene is possibly TRBD2 (5 bases). With 2 bases removed from V and 0 bases from J, the gap between germline ends came to 9 bases. Germline values: CDR1 SGDLS, CDR2 YYNGEE. CDR3 length: 14 residues. CDR3 sequence (DNA): TGTGCCAGCAGCGTTGCGGGTACCTCCTACGAGCAGTACTTC. Translated, it gives CASSVAGTSYEQYF.

V usage is TRBV25-1 and J usage is TRBJ2-5, with 9 positions matching TRBD1. Losses at the gene ends were 2 bases for V and 4 bases for J; bases not matched to a gene: 2. The CDR3 has 14 amino acids. CDR1 is MGHDK, CDR2 SYGVNS, per germline. The CDR3 DNA sequence: TGTGCCAGCAGTGAAAGGGACAGGGTAGAGACCCAGTACTTC. Its translation: CASSERDRVETQYF.

V gene TRBV2 combines with J gene TRBJ1-2; no clear D gene. V was pared by 4 bases and J by 8 bases, with 8 bases between. Germline loops: CDR1 SNHLY, CDR2 FYNNEI. The length of the CDR3 is 11 residues. Here the CDR3 reads CASSVREGYTF. The CDR3 DNA is TGTGCCAGCAGTGTTCGGGAGGGCTACACCTTC. The full variable domain, rest sourced from reference TRBV2 and TRBJ1-2, is EPEVTQTPSHQVTQMGQEVILRCVPISNHLYFYWYRQILGQKVEFLVSFYNNEISEKSEIFDDQFSVERPDGSNFTLKIRSTKLEDSAMYFCASSVREGYTFGSGTRLTVV.

V gene TRBV9 combines with J gene TRBJ2-1; weak D call: TRBD1 (5 bases). This CDR3 spans 14 amino acids. CDR1 is SGDLS and CDR2 is YYNGEE in the germline V gene. Trimming took 4 bases from V and 2 from J, leaving 10 bases between them. The CDR3, as DNA: TGTGCCAGCAGCACCTCAGGGACCTACAATGAGCAGTTCTTC. It is translated as CASSTSGTYNEQFF.

J is TRBJ2-7 and V is TRBV27; tentative D call: TRBD1 (6 bases). The CDR3 has 13 amino acids. Germline CDR1 reads MNHEY; CDR2 reads SMNVEV (reference sequence). Trimming stripped 3 bases from V and 7 bases from J, with 13 bases between. The CDR3 DNA sequence: TGTGCCAGCAGTTTGGTACAGGGCAGGGAGCAGTACGTC. Amino acid sequence: CASSLVQGREQYV.

This chain joins TRBV28 and TRBJ1-2, with 8 nucleotides matching TRBD1. The CDR3 loop spans 12 amino acids. Germline V gene sequence: CDR1 MDHEN, CDR2 SYDVKM. The V gene end was trimmed by 4 bases and the J gene end by 8 bases; junction bases not matched to a gene: 3. CDR3 nucleotide sequence: TGTGCCAGCAGTTCAGGGGGCCAGGGCTACACCTTC. Translated, it gives CASSSGGQGYTF.

This clone was recorded only once. The rearrangement joins TRBV5-4 to TRBJ2-1; D possibly corresponds to TRBD2 (5 bases). The CDR3 is made up of 15 amino acids. The V and J ends lost 4 bases and 0 bases respectively, with 11 bases between them. Germline V gives CDR1 SGHNT, CDR2 YYREEE (reference sequence). CDR3 sequence (DNA): TGTGCCAGCAGCCCCGCGGAGGCCTCCTACAATGAGCAGTTCTTC. Translating it yields CASSPAEASYNEQFF.

This chain joins TRBV25-1 and TRBJ1-2, with 7 bases fitting TRBD1. Germline CDR1 reads MGHDK; CDR2 reads SYGVNS. The CDR3 has 13 amino acids. V was pared by 2 bases and J by 7 bases, with 4 bases of the junction left unmatched. The CDR3 loop reads CASSEGSGGGYTF. The CDR3 DNA is TGTGCCAGCAGTGAAGGATCAGGGGGTGGCTACACCTTC.

The V call is TRBV6-1, the J call TRBJ2-7; 8 bases agree with TRBD1. The CDR3 consists of 14 residues. Germline loops: CDR1 MNHNS, CDR2 SASEGT. With 2 bases clipped from V and 6 bases from J, the junction kept 6 bases outside the gene matches. In DNA, the CDR3 is TGTGCCAGCAGTGAACGAACAGGGGGGTCCGAGCAGTACTTC. It encodes CASSERTGGSEQYF.

The rearrangement joins TRBV29-1 to TRBJ2-1; 8 bases are a match to TRBD2. The ends lost 7 bases at V and 11 bases at J; junction bases unmatched: 13. CDR1 is SQVTM, CDR2 ANQGSEA, per germline. The CDR3 consists of 13 residues. As DNA, the CDR3 is TGCAGCGGAACCGGCGGGGGGAGCATTCAGCAGTTCTTC. Translated, it gives CSGTGGGSIQQFF.

This sequence joins TRBV5-6 and TRBJ1-1; D is uncertain. Germline CDR1 SGHDT, CDR2 YYEEEE. This CDR3 is built from 13 residues. Trimming removed 2 bases from V and 6 bases from J, with 11 bases in between. DNA of the CDR3: TGTGCCAGCAGCTTATCACGGGTGGCTGAAGCTTTCTTT. It translates to CASSLSRVAEAFF.

V and J are TRBV11-3 and TRBJ1-2; TRBD1 might be the D (6 bases). V was pared by 5 bases and J by 3 bases, with 13 bases between. This CDR3 has 14 residues. Germline-derived CDR1 and CDR2 are SGHNT and YENEEA. CDR3 sequence reads: CASSPSPGDYGYTF. As DNA, the CDR3 is TGTGCCAGCAGCCCCTCGCCAGGGGACTATGGCTACACCTTC.

The genes are TRBV28 and TRBJ1-1; D unclear. CDR1 is MDHEN, CDR2 SYDVKM, per germline. The CDR3 has 14 residues. V was shortened by 3 bases and J by 1 base, with 9 bases between the two germline ends. In DNA form, the CDR3 reads TGTGCCAGCAGTTTGCTACAGACGAACACTGAAGCTTTCTTT. Protein product: CASSLLQTNTEAFF.

The sample holds a few counts of this clone. This chain joins TRBV7-2 and TRBJ1-1; TRBD1 matches at 7 bases. Unmatched junction bases numbered 12, after V lost 3 bases and J lost 5 bases. CDR3 length: 16 amino acids. The germline V gene has CDR1 SGHTA and CDR2 FQGNSA. The DNA for the CDR3 is TGTGCCAGCAGCTTGCGGGGACCAGGGGGGTGGACTGAAGCTTTCTTT. Residues: CASSLRGPGGWTEAFF.

J is TRBJ1-4 and V is TRBV7-2; D uncertain. Trimming left V 0 bases short and J 0 bases short, with 5 bases between. This CDR3 contains 15 residues. Per the germline V gene, CDR1 is SGHTA and CDR2 is FQGNSA. In nucleotides, the CDR3 is TGTGCCAGCAGCTTAGCGAGGACAACTAATGAAAAACTGTTTTTT. It yields the protein CASSLARTTNEKLFF.